The 9 T cell receptor beta chains in this list originate from one sample, sequenced in a study of radiation and T cells in renal cell carcinoma. Time point: baseline pretreatment blood. The treatment is: 15 Gy SBRT to primary tumor, nephrectomy 4 weeks later. Measured with immunoSEQ multiplex PCR; TCRdb has only the in-frame clones, and not every one. The repertoire holds approximately 100,000 clones, about 88% seen once, with almost 8% in the top ten. This specimen was blood, taken from a patient whose treatment included radiotherapy and nephrectomy. These receptors were taken from a man over 45 with renal cell carcinoma.

The chain has TRBV7-9 and TRBJ2-7, with D possibly TRBD2 on 5 matching bases. The CDR3 totals 12 residues. Trimming took 5 bases from V and 4 from J, leaving 9 bases between them. The germline gives CDR1 SEHNR, CDR2 FQNEAQ (reference sequence). CDR3 bases: TGTGCCAGCAGCCCCGGGAAGTACGAGCAGTACTTC. This translates into CASSPGKYEQYF.

This clone was found once. This chain connects TRBV7-9 to TRBJ1-5; D is unclear. V lost 7 bases and J lost 0, with 10 bases in between. The CDR3 is 14 amino acids. CDR1 is SEHNR and CDR2 is FQNEAQ in the germline V gene (reference sequence). The CDR3 nucleotides read TGTGCCAGCACCGGAGGTAATAGCAATCAGCCCCAGCATTTT. As protein: CASTGGNSNQPQHF. The whole variable domain, filled in from reference TRBV7-9 and TRBJ1-5, reads DTGVSQNPRHKITKRGQNVTFRCDPISEHNRLYWYRQTLGQGPEFLTYFQNEAQLEKSRLLSDRFSAERPKGSFSTLEIQRTEQGDSAMYLCASTGGNSNQPQHFGDGTRLSIL.

V gene TRBV7-2 combines with J gene TRBJ2-7, with D uncertain. Germline loops: CDR1 SGHTA, CDR2 FQGNSA. The CDR3 loop spans 15 amino acids. Trimming removed 2 bases from V and 2 bases from J, with 13 bases in between. CDR3 amino acids: CASSLWAEKTYEQYF. DNA of the CDR3: TGTGCCAGCAGCTTATGGGCCGAAAAAACCTACGAGCAGTACTTC.

The chain employs TRBV6-5 and TRBJ2-7; 7 bases match TRBD1. In germline, CDR1 is MNHEY, CDR2 SVGAGI. Trimming removed 0 bases from V and 5 bases from J; junction bases left unmatched: 7. There are 15 residues in the CDR3. Here the CDR3 DNA reads TGTGCCAGCAGTTACTCGGCGACAGGGATGAACGAGCAGTACTTC. It translates to CASSYSATGMNEQYF.

V is TRBV5-5 and J is TRBJ2-7; 9 positions match TRBD1. Germline V gene data show CDR1 as SGHKS and CDR2 as YYEKEE (reference sequence). The V and J ends lost 4 bases and 5 bases, in that order; junction bases with no gene match: 10. CDR3 size: 15 residues. This chain's CDR3 is CASSLQGTGFDEQYF. The DNA for the CDR3 is TGTGCCAGCAGCCTACAGGGGACAGGGTTCGACGAGCAGTACTTC.

This chain connects TRBV12-1 to TRBJ2-1; the table gives TRBD2 as D, unverified against the DNA. TRBV12-1 is a recognized pseudogene. The CDR3 runs 16 residues. The CDR3 reads CASRRTSGRVRPEQFF. The CDR3 region has the DNA TGTGCCAGCAGACGGACTAGCGGGAGGGTCCGTCCTGAGCAGTTCTTC.

The chain's CDR3 is CASSEQASGGETQYF. CDR3 sequence (DNA): TGTGCCAGCAGTGAACAGGCTAGCGGGGGTGAGACCCAGTACTTC. The chain carries TRBV6-1 and TRBJ2-5; 10 positions match TRBD2. V was clipped by 2 bases and J by 5 bases; unmatched bases: 5. Germline V gene data show CDR1 as MNHNS and CDR2 as SASEGT. The CDR3 runs 15 residues.

The chain uses TRBV25-1 and TRBJ2-3, with 7 bases identical to TRBD1. Germline V lookup: CDR1 MGHDK, CDR2 SYGVNS. The CDR3 spans 14 residues. V was clipped by 5 bases and J by 3 bases; unmatched bases: 5. The CDR3 reads CASSRQGVTDTQYF. CDR3 nucleotides: TGTGCCAGCAGTAGACAGGGTGTGACAGATACGCAGTATTTT.

V is TRBV7-2 and J is TRBJ1-2; 7 bases map to TRBD1. Germline values: CDR1 SGHTA, CDR2 FQGNSA. V was pared by 5 bases and J by 2 bases, with 2 bases of the junction left unmatched. The CDR3 loop spans 13 amino acids. The DNA for the CDR3 is TGTGCCAGCAGCCGACAGGGAAACTATGGCTACACCTTC. Its translation: CASSRQGNYGYTF.